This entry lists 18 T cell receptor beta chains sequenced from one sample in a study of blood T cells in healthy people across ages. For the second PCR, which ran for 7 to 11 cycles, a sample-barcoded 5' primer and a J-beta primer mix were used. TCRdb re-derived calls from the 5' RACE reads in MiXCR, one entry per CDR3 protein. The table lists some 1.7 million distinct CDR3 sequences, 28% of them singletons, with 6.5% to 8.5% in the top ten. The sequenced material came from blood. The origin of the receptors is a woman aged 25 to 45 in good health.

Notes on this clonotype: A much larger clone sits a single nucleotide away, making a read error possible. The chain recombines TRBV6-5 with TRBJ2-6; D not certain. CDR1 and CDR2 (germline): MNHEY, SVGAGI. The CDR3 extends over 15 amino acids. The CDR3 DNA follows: TGTGCCAGCAGCGAGCCAAGTCGCGGAGCCAACGTCCCGACTTTC. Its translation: CASSEPSRGANVPTF.

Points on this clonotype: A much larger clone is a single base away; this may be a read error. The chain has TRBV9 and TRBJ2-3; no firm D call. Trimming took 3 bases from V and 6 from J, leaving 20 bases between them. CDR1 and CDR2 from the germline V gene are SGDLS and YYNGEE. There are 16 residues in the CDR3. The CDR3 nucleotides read TGTGCCAGCAGCGCCCCCCACGATTCGAGCTGGGATACGCAGTATTTT. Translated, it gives CASSAPHDSSWDTQYF.

The CDR3 sequence: CASSPRGLTGNTIYF. The CDR3 bases are TGTGCCAGCAGCCCCAGGGGGCTGACTGGAAACACCATATATTTT. The chain uses TRBV12-3 or TRBV12-4 and TRBJ1-3; 8 bases fit TRBD1. CDR3 length: 15 residues. V lost 6 bases to trimming and J lost 2 bases; unmatched junction nucleotides: 6.

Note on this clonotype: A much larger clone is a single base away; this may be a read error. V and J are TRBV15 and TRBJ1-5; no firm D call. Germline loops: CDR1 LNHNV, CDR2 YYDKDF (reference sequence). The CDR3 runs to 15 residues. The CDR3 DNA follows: TGTGCCGCCAGCAGAGAGGTTTCGGGGAATCAGCCCCAGCATTTT. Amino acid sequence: CAASREVSGNQPQHF.

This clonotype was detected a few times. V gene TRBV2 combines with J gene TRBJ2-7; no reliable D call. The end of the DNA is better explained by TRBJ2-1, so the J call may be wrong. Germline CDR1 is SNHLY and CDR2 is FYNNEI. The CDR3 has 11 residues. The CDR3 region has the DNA TGTGCCAGCAGTGTCTCCTACGAGCAGTTCTTC. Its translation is CASSVSYEQFF.

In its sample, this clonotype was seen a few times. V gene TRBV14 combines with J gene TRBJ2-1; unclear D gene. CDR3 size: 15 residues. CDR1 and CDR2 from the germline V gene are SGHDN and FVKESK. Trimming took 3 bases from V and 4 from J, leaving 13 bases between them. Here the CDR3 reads CASSQGTPAYNEQFF. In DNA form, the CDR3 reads TGTGCCAGCAGCCAGGGAACCCCGGCTTACAATGAGCAGTTCTTC.

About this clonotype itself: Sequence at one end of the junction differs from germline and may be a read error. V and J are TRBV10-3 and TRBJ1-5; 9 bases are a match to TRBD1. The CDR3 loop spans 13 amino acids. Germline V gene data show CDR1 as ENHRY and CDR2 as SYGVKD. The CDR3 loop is CAISGDRDQPQHF. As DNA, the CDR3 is TGTGCTATCAGTGGGGACAGGGATCAGCCCCAGCATTTT.

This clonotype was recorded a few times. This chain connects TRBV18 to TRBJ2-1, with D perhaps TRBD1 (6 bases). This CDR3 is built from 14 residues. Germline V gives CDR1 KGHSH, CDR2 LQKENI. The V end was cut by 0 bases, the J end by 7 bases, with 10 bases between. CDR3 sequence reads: CASSPPNRVNEQFF. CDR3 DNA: TGTGCCAGCTCACCACCGAACAGGGTAAATGAGCAGTTCTTC.

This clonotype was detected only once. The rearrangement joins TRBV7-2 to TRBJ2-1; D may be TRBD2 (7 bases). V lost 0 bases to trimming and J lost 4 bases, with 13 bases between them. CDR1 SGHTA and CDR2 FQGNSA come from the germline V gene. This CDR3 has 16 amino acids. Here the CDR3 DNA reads TGTGCCAGCAGCTTAGCGGGGGGGCCGGTGTACAATGAGCAGTTCTTC. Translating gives CASSLAGGPVYNEQFF.

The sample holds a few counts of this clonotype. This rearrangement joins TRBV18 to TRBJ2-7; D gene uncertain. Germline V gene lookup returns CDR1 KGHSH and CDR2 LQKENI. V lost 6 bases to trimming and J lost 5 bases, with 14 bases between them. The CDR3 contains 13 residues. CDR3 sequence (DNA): TGTGCCAGCTCCCTGACAAGCCTCCACGAGCAGTACTTC. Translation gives CASSLTSLHEQYF.

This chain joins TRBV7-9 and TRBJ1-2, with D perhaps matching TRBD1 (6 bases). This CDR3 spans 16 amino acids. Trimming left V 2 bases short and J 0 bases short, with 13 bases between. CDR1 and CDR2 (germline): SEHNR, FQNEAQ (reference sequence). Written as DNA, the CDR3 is TGTGCCAGCAGCTTACGGGGGGCCCCAGCTAACTATGGCTACACCTTC. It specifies CASSLRGAPANYGYTF.

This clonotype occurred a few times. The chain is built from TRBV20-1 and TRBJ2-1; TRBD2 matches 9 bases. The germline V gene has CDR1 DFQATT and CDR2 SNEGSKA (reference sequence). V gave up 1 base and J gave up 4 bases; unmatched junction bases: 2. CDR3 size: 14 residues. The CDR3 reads CSARVAGVYNEQFF. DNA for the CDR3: TGCAGTGCTAGAGTAGCGGGAGTTTACAATGAGCAGTTCTTC.

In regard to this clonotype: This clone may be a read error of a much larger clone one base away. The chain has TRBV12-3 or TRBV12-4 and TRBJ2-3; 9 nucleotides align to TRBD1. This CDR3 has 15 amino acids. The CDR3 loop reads CAGSSLGQGTDTQYF. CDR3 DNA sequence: TGTGCCGGCAGTTCACTAGGACAGGGGACAGATACGCAGTATTTT.

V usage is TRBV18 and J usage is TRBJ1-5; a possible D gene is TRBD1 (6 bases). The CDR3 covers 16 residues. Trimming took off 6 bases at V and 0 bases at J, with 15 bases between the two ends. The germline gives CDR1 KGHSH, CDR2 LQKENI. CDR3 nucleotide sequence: TGTGCCAGCTCGCGTCAGGGGCCTTATAGCAATCAGCCCCAGCATTTT. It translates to CASSRQGPYSNQPQHF. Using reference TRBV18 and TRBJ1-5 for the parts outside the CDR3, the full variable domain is NAGVMQNPRHLVRRRGQEARLRCSPMKGHSHVYWYRQLPEEGLKFMVYLQKENIIDESGMPKERFSAEFPKEGPSILRIQQVVRGDSAAYFCASSRQGPYSNQPQHFGDGTRLSIL.

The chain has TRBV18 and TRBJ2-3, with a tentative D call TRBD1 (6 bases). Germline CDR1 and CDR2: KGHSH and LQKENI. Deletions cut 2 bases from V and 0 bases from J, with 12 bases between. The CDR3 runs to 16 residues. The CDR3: CASSPVSGASTDTQYF. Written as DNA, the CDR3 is TGTGCCAGCTCACCAGTCTCAGGGGCTAGCACAGATACGCAGTATTTT.

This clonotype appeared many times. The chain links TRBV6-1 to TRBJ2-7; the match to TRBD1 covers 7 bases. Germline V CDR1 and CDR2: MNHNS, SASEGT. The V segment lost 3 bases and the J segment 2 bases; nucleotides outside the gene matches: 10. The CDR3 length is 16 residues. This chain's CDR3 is CASSDPRQGKTYEQYF. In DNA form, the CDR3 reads TGTGCCAGCAGTGACCCCCGACAGGGCAAAACCTACGAGCAGTACTTC.

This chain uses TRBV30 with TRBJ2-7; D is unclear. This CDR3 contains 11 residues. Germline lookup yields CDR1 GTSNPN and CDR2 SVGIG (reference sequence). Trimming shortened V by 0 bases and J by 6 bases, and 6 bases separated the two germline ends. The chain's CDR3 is CAWSVQSEQYF. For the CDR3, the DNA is TGTGCCTGGAGTGTACAGAGCGAGCAGTACTTC.

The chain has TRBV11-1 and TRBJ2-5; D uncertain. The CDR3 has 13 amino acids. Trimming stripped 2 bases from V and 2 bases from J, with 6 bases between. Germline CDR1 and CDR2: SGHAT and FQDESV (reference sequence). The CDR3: CASSLHGQETQYF. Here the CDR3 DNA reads TGTGCCAGCAGCTTACACGGGCAAGAGACCCAGTACTTC.